Sequencing of this T cell receptor beta chain was carried out in a study of blood T cells in healthy people across ages. Whole-study results and caveats: Getting older went along with TCR beta diversity per million T cells dropping roughly linearly.

Germline V gives CDR1 SGHNT, CDR2 YYREEE (reference sequence). Losses at the gene ends were 4 bases for V and 8 bases for J; bases not matched to a gene: 13. The CDR3 consists of 16 residues. This clonotype was seen a few times. Its specificity is not known. Primed by a sample-barcoded 5' primer and a J-beta primer mix, a second PCR proceeded for 7 to 11 cycles. Every single cDNA molecule received a tag from a template-switch adaptor with 12 random nucleotides. TCRdb itself ran the 5' RACE reads through MiXCR, one entry per CDR3 protein. The sample lists roughly 1.6 million distinct CDR3 sequences; about 32% were seen once.

The receptor's source is a woman aged 25-40 years in good health. The chain combines TRBV5-4 with TRBJ2-1, with TRBD2 matching over 9 bases. The sequenced sample consisted of blood. CDR3 bases: TGTGCCAGCAGCCCCCTTAATAGCGGGAGAGAAGATGAGCAGTTCTTC. Translation gives CASSPLNSGREDEQFF.